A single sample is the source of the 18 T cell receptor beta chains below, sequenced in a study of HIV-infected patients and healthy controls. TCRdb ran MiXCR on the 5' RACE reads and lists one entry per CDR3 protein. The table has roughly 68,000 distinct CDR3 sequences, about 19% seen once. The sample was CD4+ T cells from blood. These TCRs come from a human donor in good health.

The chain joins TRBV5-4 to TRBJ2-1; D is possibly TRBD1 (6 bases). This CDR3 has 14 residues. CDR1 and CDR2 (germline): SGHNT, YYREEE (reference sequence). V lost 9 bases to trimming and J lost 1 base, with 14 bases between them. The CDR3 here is CATSRTGSYNEQFF. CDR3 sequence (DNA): TGTGCCACCTCCAGAACAGGGTCCTACAATGAGCAGTTCTTC.

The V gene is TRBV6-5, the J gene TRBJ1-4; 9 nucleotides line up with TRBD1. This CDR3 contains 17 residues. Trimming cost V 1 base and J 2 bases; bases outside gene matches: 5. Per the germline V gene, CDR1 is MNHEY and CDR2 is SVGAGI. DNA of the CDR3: TGTGCCAGCAGTTACTTAGGACAGGGGTTTACTAATGAAAAACTGTTTTTT. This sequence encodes CASSYLGQGFTNEKLFF.

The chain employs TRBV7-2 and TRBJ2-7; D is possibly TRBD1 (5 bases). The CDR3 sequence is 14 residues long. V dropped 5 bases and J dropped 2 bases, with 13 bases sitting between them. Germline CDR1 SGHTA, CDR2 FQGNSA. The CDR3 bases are TGTGCCAGCAGCCTATACAGGAGCCCCTACGAGCAGTACTTC. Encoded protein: CASSLYRSPYEQYF.

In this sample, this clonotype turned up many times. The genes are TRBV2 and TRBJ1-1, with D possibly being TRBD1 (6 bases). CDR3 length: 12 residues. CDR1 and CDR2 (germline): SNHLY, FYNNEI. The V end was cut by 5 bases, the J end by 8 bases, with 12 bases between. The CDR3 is CASSLAGHEAFF. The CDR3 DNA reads TGTGCCAGCAGTTTGGCGGGACACGAAGCTTTCTTT.

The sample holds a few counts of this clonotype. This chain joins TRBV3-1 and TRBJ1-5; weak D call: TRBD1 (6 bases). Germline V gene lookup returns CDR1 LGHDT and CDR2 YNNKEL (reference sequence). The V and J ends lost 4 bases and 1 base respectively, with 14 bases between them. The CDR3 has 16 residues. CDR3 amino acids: CASSPTGTSSNQPQHF. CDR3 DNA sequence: TGTGCCAGCAGCCCAACCGGGACAAGCAGCAATCAGCCCCAGCATTTT.

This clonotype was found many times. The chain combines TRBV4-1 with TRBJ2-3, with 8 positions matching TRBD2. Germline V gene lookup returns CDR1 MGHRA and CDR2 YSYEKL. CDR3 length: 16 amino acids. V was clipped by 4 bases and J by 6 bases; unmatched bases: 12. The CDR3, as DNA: TGCGCCAGCAGCCCACCCTATAGCGGGGATAGGGATACGCAGTATTTT. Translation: CASSPPYSGDRDTQYF.

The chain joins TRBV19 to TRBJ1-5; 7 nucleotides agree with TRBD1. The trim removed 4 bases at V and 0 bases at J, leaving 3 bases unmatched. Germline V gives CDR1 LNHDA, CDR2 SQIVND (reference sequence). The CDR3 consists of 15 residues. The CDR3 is CASSKGDSSNQPQHF. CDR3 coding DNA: TGTGCCAGTAGTAAGGGGGACAGTAGCAATCAGCCCCAGCATTTT.

CDR3 amino acids: CASSELGQKNTEAFF. The CDR3 DNA follows: TGTGCCAGCAGTGAACTGGGACAGAAGAACACTGAAGCTTTCTTT. The rearrangement joins TRBV2 to TRBJ1-1, with TRBD1 matching over 7 bases. The CDR3 length is 15 residues. J gave up 1 base and V 2 bases, and 4 bases lay outside the gene matches. Germline CDR1 is SNHLY and CDR2 is FYNNEI.

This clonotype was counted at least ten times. The CDR3 bases are TGTGCCAGCAGTCCGCGACAGACCCGGAGAGCTTTCTTT. Its protein product is CASSPRQTRRAFF. V is TRBV12-3 or TRBV12-4 and J is TRBJ1-1; a weak D match, TRBD1 (5 bases). The CDR3 is 13 amino acids. V shed 5 bases and J shed 10 bases, with 17 bases lying between them.

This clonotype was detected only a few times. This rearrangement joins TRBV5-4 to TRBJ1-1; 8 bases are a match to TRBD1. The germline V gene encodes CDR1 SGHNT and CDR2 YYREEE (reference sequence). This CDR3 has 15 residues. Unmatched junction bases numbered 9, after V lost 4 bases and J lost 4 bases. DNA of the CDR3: TGTGCCAGCAGCGACGCGACAGGGGTTAGCACTGAAGCTTTCTTT. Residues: CASSDATGVSTEAFF.

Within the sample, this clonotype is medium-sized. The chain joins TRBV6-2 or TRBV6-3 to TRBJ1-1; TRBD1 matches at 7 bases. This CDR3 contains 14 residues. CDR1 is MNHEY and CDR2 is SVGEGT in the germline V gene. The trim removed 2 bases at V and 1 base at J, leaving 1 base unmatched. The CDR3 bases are TGTGCCAGCAGTTACCGGACAGGGAACACTGAAGCTTTCTTT. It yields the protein CASSYRTGNTEAFF.

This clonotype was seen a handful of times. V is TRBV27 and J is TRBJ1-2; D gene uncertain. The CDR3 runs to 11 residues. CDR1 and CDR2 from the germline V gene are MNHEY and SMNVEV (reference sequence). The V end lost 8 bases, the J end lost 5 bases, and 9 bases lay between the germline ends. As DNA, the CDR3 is TGTGCCAGCCCACTTTCTTATGGCTACACCTTC. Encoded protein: CASPLSYGYTF.

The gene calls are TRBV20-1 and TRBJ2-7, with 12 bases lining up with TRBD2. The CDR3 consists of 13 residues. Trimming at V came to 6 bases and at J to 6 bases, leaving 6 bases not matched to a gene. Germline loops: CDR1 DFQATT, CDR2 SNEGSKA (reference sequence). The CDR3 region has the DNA TGCAGTGCCCTAGCGGGAGGGCGGCTCGAGCAGTACTTC. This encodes CSALAGGRLEQYF.

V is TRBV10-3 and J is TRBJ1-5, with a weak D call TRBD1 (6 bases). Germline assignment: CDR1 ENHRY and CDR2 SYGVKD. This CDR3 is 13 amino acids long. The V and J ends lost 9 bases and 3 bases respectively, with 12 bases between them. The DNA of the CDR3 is TGTGCCATTTCGGACAGACCCAATCAGCCCCAGCATTTT. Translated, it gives CAISDRPNQPQHF.

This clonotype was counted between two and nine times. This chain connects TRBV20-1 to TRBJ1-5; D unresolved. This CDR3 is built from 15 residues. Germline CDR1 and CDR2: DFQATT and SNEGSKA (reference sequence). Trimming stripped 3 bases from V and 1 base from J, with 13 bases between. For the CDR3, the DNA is TGCAGTGCTAGCCCGATCGACGGGAGCAATCAGCCCCAGCATTTT. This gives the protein CSASPIDGSNQPQHF.

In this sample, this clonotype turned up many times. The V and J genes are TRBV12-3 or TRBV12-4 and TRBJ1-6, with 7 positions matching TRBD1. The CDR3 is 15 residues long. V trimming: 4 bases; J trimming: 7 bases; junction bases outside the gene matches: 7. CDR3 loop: CASSWGDSSNSPLHF. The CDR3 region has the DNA TGTGCCAGCAGTTGGGGGGACAGCTCAAATTCACCCCTCCACTTT.

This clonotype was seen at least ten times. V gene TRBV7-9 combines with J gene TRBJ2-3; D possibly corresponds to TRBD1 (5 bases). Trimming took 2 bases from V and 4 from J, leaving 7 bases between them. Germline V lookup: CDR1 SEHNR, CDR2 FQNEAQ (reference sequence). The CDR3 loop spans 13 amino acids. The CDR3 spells CASSLRQSDTQYF. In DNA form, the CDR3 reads TGTGCCAGCAGCTTAAGACAGTCAGATACGCAGTATTTT.

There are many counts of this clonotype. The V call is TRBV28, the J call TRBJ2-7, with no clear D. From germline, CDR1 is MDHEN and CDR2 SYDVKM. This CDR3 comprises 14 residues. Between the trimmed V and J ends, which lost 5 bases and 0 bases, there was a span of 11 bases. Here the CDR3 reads CASSAPWSSYEQYF. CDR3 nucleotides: TGTGCCAGCAGTGCCCCGTGGTCCTCCTACGAGCAGTACTTC.